This T cell receptor beta chain appears in the sequencing data of a study of molecular identifiers for immune sequencing clone quantification. Broader study findings: Identical TCR molecules that share a barcode could lead to an underestimation of highly expanded clone sizes. Clonotypes surpassing 20 RNA copies contained over 97% of effector molecules, versus under 1% in naive cells.

Sorted cell numbers of roughly 17,000 to 1,100,000, with 10%, 30% or 50% RNA, served as input for naive CD8 libraries. The bulk TCR libraries were made with methods described before and with listed TCR primers. TCRdb fed the PCR reads into MiXCR, producing one record per CDR3 protein. This table holds about 640,000 distinct CDR3 sequences, 15% to 20% found once. This CDR3 comprises 16 residues. Between the trimmed V and J ends, which lost 8 bases and 1 base, there was a span of 19 bases. Details on this clonotype: The target antigen is unknown.

This clonotype originated in a human donor in good health. Some libraries in this study had Jurkat cell RNA spiked in. Sequenced: naive CD8+ T cells from blood, with Jurkat cell RNA spiked in. Subset of the sample: FACS-sorted CD8+CD4-CCR7+CD45RA+ naive T cells. The chain is built from TRBV5-3 and TRBJ2-4; D perhaps matches TRBD2 (6 bases). TRBV5-3 is placed among ORFs of uncertain function. The CDR3 protein is CASSIDGGLAKNIQYF. CDR3 in DNA: TGTGCCAGCAGCATAGACGGAGGGCTCGCCAAAAACATTCAGTACTTC.